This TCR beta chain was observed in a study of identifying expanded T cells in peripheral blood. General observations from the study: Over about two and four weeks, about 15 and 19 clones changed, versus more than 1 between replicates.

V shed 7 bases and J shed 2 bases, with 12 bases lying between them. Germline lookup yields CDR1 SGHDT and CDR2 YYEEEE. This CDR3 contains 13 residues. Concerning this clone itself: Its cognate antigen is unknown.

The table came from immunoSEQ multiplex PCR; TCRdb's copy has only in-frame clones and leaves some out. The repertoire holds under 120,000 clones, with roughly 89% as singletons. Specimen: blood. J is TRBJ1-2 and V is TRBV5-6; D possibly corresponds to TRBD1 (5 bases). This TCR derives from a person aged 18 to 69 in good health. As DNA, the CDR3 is TGTGCCAGCCGTGAGGCAGGGAACTATGGCTACACCTTC. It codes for CASREAGNYGYTF.